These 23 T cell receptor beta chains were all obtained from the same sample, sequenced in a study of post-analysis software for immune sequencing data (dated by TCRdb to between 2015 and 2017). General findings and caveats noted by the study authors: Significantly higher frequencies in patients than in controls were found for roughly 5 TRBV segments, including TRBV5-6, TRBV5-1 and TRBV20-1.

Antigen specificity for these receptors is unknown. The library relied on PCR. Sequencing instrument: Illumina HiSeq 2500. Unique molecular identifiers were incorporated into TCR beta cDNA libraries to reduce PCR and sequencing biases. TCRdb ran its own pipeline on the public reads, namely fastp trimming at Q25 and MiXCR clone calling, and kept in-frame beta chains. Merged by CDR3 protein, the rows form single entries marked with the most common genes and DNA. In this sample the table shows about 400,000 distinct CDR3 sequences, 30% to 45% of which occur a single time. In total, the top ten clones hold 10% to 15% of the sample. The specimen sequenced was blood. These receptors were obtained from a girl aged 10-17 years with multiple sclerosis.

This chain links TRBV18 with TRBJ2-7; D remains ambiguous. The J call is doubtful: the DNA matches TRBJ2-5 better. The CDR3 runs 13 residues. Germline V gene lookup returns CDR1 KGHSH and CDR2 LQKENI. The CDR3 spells CASSPHERETQYF. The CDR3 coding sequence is TGTGCCAGCTCACCACATGAGCGAGAGACCCAGTACTTC.

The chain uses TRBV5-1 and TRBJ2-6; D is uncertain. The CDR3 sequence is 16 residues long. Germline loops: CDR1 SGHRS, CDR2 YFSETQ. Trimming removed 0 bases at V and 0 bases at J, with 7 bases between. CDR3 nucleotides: TGCGCCAGCAGCTTGGGGCTCGTCTCTGGGGCCAACGTCCTGACTTTC. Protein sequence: CASSLGLVSGANVLTF.

In nucleotides, the CDR3 is TGTGCCAGCATCCCGTATACGCAGTATTTT. Translating gives CASIPYTQYF. The chain uses TRBV6-5 and TRBJ2-3; D unresolved. The V gene's germline CDR1 is MNHEY and CDR2 SVGAGI. CDR3 length: 10 amino acids. V lost 7 bases and J 7 bases, leaving 6 bases between the germline ends.

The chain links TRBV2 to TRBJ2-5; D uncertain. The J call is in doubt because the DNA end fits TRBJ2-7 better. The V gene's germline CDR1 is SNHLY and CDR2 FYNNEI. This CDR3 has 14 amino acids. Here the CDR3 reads CASSGDGPVGEQYF. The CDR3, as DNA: TGTGCCAGCAGTGGAGACGGCCCTGTCGGCGAGCAGTACTTC.

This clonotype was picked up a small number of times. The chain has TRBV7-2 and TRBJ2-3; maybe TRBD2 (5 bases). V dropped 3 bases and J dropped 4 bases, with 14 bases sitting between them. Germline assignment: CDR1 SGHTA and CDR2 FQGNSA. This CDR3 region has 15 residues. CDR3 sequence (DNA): TGTGCCAGCAGCTTTAGTGCCCTAGCCGCAGATACGCAGTATTTT. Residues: CASSFSALAADTQYF.

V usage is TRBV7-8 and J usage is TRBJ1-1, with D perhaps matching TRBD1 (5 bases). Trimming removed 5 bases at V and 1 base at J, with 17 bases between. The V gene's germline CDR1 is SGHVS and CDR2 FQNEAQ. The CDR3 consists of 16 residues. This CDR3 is CASSPMRAGPNTEAFF. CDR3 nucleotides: TGTGCCAGCAGCCCCATGCGGGCAGGGCCGAACACTGAAGCTTTCTTT.

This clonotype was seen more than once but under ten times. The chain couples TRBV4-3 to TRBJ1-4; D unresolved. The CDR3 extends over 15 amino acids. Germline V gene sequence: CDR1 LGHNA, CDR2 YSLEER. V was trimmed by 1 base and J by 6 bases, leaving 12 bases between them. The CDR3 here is CASSQVGRLDEKLFF. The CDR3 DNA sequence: TGCGCCAGCAGCCAAGTAGGCAGGCTGGATGAAAAACTGTTTTTT.

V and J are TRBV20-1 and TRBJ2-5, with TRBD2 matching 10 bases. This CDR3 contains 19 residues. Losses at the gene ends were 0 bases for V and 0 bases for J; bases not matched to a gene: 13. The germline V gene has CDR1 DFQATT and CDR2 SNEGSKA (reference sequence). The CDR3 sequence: CSARDIWLAGAGYQETQYF. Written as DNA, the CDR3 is TGCAGTGCTAGAGATATTTGGCTAGCGGGGGCCGGGTACCAAGAGACCCAGTACTTC.

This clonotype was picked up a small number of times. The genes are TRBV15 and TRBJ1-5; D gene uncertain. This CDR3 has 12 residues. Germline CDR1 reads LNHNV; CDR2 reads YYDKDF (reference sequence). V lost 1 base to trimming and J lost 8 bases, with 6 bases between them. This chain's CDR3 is CATSRATEPQHF. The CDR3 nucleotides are TGTGCCACCAGCAGAGCGACGGAGCCCCAGCATTTT.

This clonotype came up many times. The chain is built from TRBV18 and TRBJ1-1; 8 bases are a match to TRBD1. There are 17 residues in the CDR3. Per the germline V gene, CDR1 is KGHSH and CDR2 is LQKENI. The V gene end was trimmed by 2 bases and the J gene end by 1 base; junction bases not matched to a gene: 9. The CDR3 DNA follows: TGTGCCAGCTCACCATTTGGGACCGGGACAGGGAACACTGAAGCTTTCTTT. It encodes CASSPFGTGTGNTEAFF. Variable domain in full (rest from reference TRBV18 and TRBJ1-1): NAGVMQNPRHLVRRRGQEARLRCSPMKGHSHVYWYRQLPEEGLKFMVYLQKENIIDESGMPKERFSAEFPKEGPSILRIQQVVRGDSAAYFCASSPFGTGTGNTEAFFGQGTRLTVV.

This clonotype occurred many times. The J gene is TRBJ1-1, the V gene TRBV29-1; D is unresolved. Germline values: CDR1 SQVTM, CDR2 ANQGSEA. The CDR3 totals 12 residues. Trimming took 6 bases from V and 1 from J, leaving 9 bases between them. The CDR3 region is CSVIHQNTEAFF. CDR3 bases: TGCAGCGTCATTCACCAGAACACTGAAGCTTTCTTT.

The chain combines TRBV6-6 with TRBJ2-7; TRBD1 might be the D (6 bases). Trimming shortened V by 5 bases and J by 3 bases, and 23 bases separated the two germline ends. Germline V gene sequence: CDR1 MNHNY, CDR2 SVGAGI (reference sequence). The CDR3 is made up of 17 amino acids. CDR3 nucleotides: TGTGCCAGCAGTCTAGGTTTAAGGGCAGGGGTTTTCTACGAGCAGTACTTC. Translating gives CASSLGLRAGVFYEQYF.

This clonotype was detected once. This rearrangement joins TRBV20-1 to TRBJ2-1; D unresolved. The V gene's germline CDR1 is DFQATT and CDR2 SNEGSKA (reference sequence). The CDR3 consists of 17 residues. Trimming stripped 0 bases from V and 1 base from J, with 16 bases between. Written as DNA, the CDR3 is TGCAGTGCTAGAGATCGCCGGGCCTTTATATCCTACAATGAGCAGTTCTTC. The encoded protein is CSARDRRAFISYNEQFF.

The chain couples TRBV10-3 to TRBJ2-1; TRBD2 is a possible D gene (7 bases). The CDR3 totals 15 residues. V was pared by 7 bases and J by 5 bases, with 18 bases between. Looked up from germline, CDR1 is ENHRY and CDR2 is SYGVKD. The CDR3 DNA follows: TGTGCCATCAAGTCTTCCGGGGGGCCCGACAATGAGCAGTTCTTC. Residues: CAIKSSGGPDNEQFF.

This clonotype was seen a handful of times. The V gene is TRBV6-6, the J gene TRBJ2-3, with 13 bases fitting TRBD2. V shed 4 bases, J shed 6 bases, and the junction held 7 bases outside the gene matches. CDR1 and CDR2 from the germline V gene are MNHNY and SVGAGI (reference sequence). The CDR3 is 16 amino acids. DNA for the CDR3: TGTGCCAGCAGTTTTCAGGGACTAGCGGGGCTGGATACGCAGTATTTT. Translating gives CASSFQGLAGLDTQYF.

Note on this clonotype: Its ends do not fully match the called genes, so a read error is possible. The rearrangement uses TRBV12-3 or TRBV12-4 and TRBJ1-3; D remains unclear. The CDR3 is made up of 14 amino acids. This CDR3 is CASSRPRSENTIYF. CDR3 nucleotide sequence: TGTGCCAGCTCCCGTCCCCGCTCTGAAAACACCATATATTTT.

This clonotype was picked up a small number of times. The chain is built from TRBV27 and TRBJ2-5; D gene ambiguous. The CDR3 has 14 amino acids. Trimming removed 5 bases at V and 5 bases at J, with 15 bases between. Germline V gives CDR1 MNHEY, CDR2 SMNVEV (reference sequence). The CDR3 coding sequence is TGTGCCAGCAGTCCCGGGTATTCCTGGGAGACCCAGTACTTC. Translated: CASSPGYSWETQYF.

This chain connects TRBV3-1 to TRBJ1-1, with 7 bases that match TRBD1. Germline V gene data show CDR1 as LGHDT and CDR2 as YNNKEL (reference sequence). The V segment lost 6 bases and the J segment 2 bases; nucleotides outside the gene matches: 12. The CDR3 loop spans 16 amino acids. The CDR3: CASSLHNRGGNTEAFF. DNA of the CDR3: TGTGCCAGCAGTCTACATAACAGGGGAGGTAACACTGAAGCTTTCTTT.

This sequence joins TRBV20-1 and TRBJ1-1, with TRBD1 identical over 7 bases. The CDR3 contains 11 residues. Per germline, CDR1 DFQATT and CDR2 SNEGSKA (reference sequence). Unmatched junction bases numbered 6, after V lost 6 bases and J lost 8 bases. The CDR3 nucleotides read TGCAGTGCCACCAGGGGGACCGAAGCTTTCTTT. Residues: CSATRGTEAFF.

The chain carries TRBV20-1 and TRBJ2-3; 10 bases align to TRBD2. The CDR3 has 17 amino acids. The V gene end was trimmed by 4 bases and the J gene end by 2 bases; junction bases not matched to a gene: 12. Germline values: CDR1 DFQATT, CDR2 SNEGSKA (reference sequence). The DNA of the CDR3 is TGCAGTGCTAAGAAGACGGTAGCGGGGGGACCCACAGATACGCAGTATTTT. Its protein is CSAKKTVAGGPTDTQYF.

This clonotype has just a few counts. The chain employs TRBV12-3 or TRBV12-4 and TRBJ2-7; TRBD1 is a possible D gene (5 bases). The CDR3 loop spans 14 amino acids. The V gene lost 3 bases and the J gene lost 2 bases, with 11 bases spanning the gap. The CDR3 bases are TGTGCCAGCAGTTTCGCAGGGTCCCCCTACGAGCAGTACTTC. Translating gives CASSFAGSPYEQYF.

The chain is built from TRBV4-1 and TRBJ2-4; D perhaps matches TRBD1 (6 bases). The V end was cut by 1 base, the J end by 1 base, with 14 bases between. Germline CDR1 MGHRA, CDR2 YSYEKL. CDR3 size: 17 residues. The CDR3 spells CASSQGNRDLAKNIQYF. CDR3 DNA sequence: TGCGCCAGCAGCCAAGGAAACAGGGACCTGGCCAAAAACATTCAGTACTTC.

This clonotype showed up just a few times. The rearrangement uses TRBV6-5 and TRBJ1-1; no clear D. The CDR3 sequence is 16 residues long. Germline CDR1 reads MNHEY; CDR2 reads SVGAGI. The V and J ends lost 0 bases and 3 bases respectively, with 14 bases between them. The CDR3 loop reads CASSYSNPVGDTEAFF. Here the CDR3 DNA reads TGTGCCAGCAGTTACTCGAATCCAGTTGGGGACACTGAAGCTTTCTTT.